A selection of T cell receptor beta chains follows, all from one sample in a study of blood T cell repertoires in COVID-19. The assay was immunoSEQ multiplex PCR, and TCRdb's table has in-frame clones only and misses some. In the table there are approximately 210,000 clones, roughly nine tenths of which are singletons. The sequenced sample consisted of peripheral blood. These receptors originate from a man in his 70s with acute or convalescent COVID-19. Each CDR3 is given with its conserved first and last residue. Fields, in order: V gene, clone size, J gene, D gene, CDR3 protein, CDR3 DNA. D genes are given only for firm matches. Clone sizes are given selectively: once, few, many, or a class where the clone is expanded.

TRBV7-4,-,TRBJ1-2,-,CASSFTGKNYGYTF,TGTGCCAGCAGCTTTACAGGGAAGAACTATGGCTACACCTTC
TRBV3-1/TRBV3-2,-,TRBJ2-3,TRBD1,CASSQDRTGKDTQYF,TGTGCCAGCAGCCAAGATCGGACAGGGAAAGATACGCAGTATTTT
TRBV5-4,-,TRBJ1-1,TRBD1,CASSPDRINTEAFF,TGTGCCAGCAGCCCGGACAGGATAAACACTGAAGCTTTCTTT
TRBV3-1/TRBV3-2,once,TRBJ2-7,TRBD2,CASSPTSGRVSYEQYF,TGTGCCAGCAGCCCTACTAGCGGGAGGGTCTCCTACGAGCAGTACTTC
TRBV24-1,many,TRBJ2-2,-,CATSGDREAGELFF,TGTGCCACCAGTGGCGACAGGGAGGCGGGGGAGCTGTTTTTT
TRBV6-5,-,TRBJ1-1,TRBD1,CASSAYTGGAEAFF,TGTGCCAGCAGCGCATATACAGGGGGCGCTGAAGCTTTCTTT
TRBV11-2,-,TRBJ2-1,TRBD2,CANSFGLAGVNEQFF,TGTGCCAACAGCTTCGGACTAGCGGGAGTGAATGAGCAGTTCTTC
TRBV19,once,TRBJ2-2,TRBD2,CASRGGSTGELFF,TGTGCCAGTAGGGGAGGGAGCACCGGGGAGCTGTTTTTT
TRBV7-6,few,TRBJ1-1,-,CASSSGGRSNTEAFF,TGTGCCAGCAGCTCCGGGGGACGGTCTAACACTGAAGCTTTCTTT
TRBV28,-,TRBJ1-2,TRBD1,CASSSGQGGYGYTF,TGTGCCAGCAGTTCCGGACAGGGGGGCTATGGCTACACCTTC
TRBV4-1,few,TRBJ1-5,-,CASSHRRDLGPQHF,TGCGCCAGCAGCCACAGGCGGGATCTTGGGCCCCAGCATTTT
TRBV9,once,TRBJ1-1,TRBD1,CASSAGTGTLNTEAFF,TGTGCCAGCAGCGCCGGGACAGGGACTCTGAACACTGAAGCTTTCTTT
TRBV5-1,few,TRBJ1-1,-,CASSLEGGDTEAFF,TGCGCCAGCAGCTTGGAAGGGGGTGACACTGAAGCTTTCTTT
TRBV5-4,-,TRBJ2-3,TRBD2,CASSRSGRDVDTQYF,TGTGCCAGCAGCCGTAGCGGGAGGGATGTAGATACGCAGTATTTT
TRBV3-1/TRBV3-2,-,TRBJ1-3,-,CASSGEERVTGNTIYF,TGTGCCAGCAGCGGCGAGGAGAGGGTCACTGGAAACACCATATATTTT
TRBV7-2,-,TRBJ2-1,-,CASSLEGRADEQFF,TGTGCCAGCAGCTTAGAGGGCAGGGCCGATGAGCAGTTCTTC
TRBV10-3,-,TRBJ2-1,TRBD1,CAIGGRQGGGSYNEQFF,TGTGCCATCGGAGGACGACAGGGGGGTGGCTCCTACAATGAGCAGTTCTTC
TRBV19,-,TRBJ1-5,-,CASSIDVGGYQPQHF,TGTGCCAGTAGTATAGATGTGGGGGGATATCAGCCCCAGCATTTT
TRBV18,-,TRBJ2-1,-,CASSLLSGDYNEQFF,TGTGCCAGCTCCCTATTATCCGGGGACTACAATGAGCAGTTCTTC
TRBV6-5,-,TRBJ1-1,-,CASRRQRTNTEAFF,TGTGCCAGCAGGCGACAGAGAACGAACACTGAAGCTTTCTTT
TRBV6-6,-,TRBJ1-6,-,CASSPSRPTADSPLHF,TGTGCCAGCAGCCCGTCGAGGCCCACGGCGGATTCACCCCTCCACTTT